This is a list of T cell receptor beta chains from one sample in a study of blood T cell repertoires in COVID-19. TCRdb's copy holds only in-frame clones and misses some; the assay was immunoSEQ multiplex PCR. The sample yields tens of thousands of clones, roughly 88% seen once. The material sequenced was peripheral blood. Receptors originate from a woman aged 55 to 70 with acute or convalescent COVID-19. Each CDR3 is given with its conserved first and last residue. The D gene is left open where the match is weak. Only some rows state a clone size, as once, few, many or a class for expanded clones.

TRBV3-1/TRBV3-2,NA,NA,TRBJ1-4,CASSHRQLGLNEKLFF,TGTGCCAGCAGCCACCGACAGTTGGGCCTTAATGAAAAACTGTTTTTT
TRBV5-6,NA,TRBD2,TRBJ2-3,CASSLSWTSGGRTDTQYF,TGTGCCAGCAGCTTGAGCTGGACTAGCGGGGGTCGCACAGATACGCAGTATTTT
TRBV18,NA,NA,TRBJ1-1,CASSPIQGSPTRNTEAFF,TGTGCCAGCTCCCCAATCCAGGGGAGTCCAACACGGAACACTGAAGCTTTCTTT
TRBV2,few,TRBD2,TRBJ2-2,CASSEARLAIGGELFF,TGTGCCAGCAGTGAAGCCCGACTAGCGATCGGCGGGGAGCTGTTTTTT
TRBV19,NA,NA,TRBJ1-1,CASKLSRGINTEAFF,TGTGCCAGTAAACTCTCCAGAGGTATTAACACTGAAGCTTTCTTT
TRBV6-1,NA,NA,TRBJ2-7,CASSPRGPHEQYF,TGTGCCAGCAGTCCCAGGGGTCCCCACGAGCAGTACTTC
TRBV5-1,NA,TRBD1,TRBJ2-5,CASSRTGGSRETQYF,TGCGCCAGCAGCAGGACAGGGGGATCCCGAGAGACCCAGTACTTC
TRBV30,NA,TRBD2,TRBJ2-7,CAWSGLAGGNYEQYF,TGTGCCTGGAGTGGACTAGCGGGGGGGAACTACGAGCAGTACTTC
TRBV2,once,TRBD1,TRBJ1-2,CASSEATGGGYGYTF,TGTGCCAGCAGTGAGGCGACAGGGGGCGGCTATGGCTACACCTTC
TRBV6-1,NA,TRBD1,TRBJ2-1,CATQRDRGNEQFF,TGTGCCACACAACGGGACAGGGGGAATGAGCAGTTCTTC
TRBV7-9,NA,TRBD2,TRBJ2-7,CASSLGGTSEGYEQYF,TGTGCCAGCAGCTTAGGTGGGACTAGCGAAGGCTACGAGCAGTACTTC
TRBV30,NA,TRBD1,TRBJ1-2,CAWSVRGGGYGYTF,TGTGCCTGGAGTGTGAGAGGGGGCGGCTATGGCTACACCTTC
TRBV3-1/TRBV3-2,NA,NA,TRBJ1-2,CASRPHGGADGYTF,TGTGCCAGCAGGCCCCACGGGGGGGCGGATGGCTACACCTTC
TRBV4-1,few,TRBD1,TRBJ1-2,CASSQARRQGTVGYTF,TGCGCCAGCAGCCAAGCCAGAAGACAGGGTACAGTAGGCTACACCTTC
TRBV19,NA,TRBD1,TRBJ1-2,CATWDRAYGYTF,TGTGCCACGTGGGACAGGGCCTATGGCTACACCTTC
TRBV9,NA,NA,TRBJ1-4,CASSQDQYEKLFF,TGTGCCAGCAGCCAGGATCAATACGAAAAACTGTTTTTT
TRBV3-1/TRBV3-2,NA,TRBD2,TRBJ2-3,CASSGRAGHSTDTQYF,TGTGCCAGCAGCGGACGAGCGGGGCATAGCACAGATACGCAGTATTTT
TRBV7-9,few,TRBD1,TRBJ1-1,CASRPGTGTNTEAFF,TGTGCCAGCAGACCCGGGACAGGGACAAACACTGAAGCTTTCTTT
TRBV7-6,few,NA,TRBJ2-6,CASSLPGRQSSGANVLTF,TGTGCCAGCAGCTTACCAGGCAGACAGAGCTCTGGGGCCAACGTCCTGACTTTC
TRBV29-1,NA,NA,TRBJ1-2,CSALDSFGYGYTF,TGCAGCGCCCTCGACAGTTTTGGCTATGGCTACACCTTC
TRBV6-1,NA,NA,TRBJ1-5,CASSEAGGNQPQHF,TGTGCCAGCAGTGAAGCCGGAGGGAATCAGCCCCAGCATTTT
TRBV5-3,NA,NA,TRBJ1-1,CARSSFAGPPVLLFMNTEAFF,TGTGCCAGAAGCTCTTTTGCTGGCCCCCCGGTCTTACTATTCATGAACACTGAAGCTTTCTTT
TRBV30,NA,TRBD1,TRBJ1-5,CAWSPVRGNQPQHF,TGTGCCTGGAGTCCGGTCAGGGGGAATCAGCCCCAGCATTTT
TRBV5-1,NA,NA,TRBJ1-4,CASSRGNGEKLFF,TGCGCCAGCAGCCGGGGGAATGGGGAAAAACTGTTTTTT
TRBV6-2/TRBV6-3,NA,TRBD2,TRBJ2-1,CASSYSSGLVKNEQFF,TGTGCCAGCAGTTACTCGTCAGGACTAGTTAAGAATGAGCAGTTCTTC
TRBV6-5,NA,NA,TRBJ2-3,CASSRVKTDTQYF,TGTGCCAGCAGTCGGGTAAAGACAGATACGCAGTATTTT
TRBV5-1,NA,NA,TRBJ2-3,CASSLGRGAGTDTQYF,TGCGCCAGCAGCTTGGGACGGGGGGCGGGCACAGATACGCAGTATTTT
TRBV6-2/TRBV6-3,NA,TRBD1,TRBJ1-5,CASSTGGKQPQHF,TGTGCCAGCAGTACAGGGGGGAAGCAGCCCCAGCATTTT
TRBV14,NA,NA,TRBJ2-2,CASSRRVGLRNTGELFF,TGTGCCAGCAGCCGCCGAGTCGGGTTGAGGAACACCGGGGAGCTGTTTTTT
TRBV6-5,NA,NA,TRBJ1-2,CASRAPTVNYGYTF,TGTGCCAGCAGAGCCCCGACAGTTAACTATGGCTACACCTTC
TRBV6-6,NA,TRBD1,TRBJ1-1,CASSVNRGQRGTEAFF,TGTGCCAGCAGTGTTAACAGGGGGCAACGTGGGACTGAAGCTTTCTTT
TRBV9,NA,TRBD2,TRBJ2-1,CASSVRLGTSGTYNEQFF,TGTGCCAGCAGCGTAAGGTTGGGGACTAGCGGGACCTACAATGAGCAGTTCTTC
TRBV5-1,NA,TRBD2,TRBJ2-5,CASSWGGGQETQYF,TGCGCCAGCAGTTGGGGGGGTGGACAAGAGACCCAGTACTTC
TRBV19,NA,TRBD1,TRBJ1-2,CASSIAGQGYGYTF,TGTGCCAGTAGTATAGCGGGACAGGGGTATGGCTACACCTTC
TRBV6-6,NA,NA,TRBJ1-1,CASSYGPTNTEAFF,TGTGCCAGCAGTTACGGGCCTACAAACACTGAAGCTTTCTTT
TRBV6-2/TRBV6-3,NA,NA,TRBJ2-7,CASSAGIYEQYF,TGTGCCAGCAGCGCCGGGATATACGAGCAGTACTTC
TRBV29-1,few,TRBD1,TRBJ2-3,CSARTGTASTDTQYF,TGCAGCGCCCGGACTGGGACAGCTAGCACAGATACGCAGTATTTT
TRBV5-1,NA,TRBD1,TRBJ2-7,CASSPGGTGSYEQYF,TGCGCCAGCAGCCCCGGAGGGACAGGCTCCTACGAGCAGTACTTC
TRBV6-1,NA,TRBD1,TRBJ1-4,CASSERPGGAEKLFF,TGTGCCAGCAGTGAAAGGCCAGGGGGCGCTGAAAAACTGTTTTTT
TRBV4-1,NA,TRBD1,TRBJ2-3,CASSELFRTGGEKDTQYF,TGCGCCAGCAGCGAACTCTTTAGGACAGGGGGCGAAAAAGATACGCAGTATTTT
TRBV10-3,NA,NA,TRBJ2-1,CAISESANSGEQFF,TGTGCCATCAGTGAGTCTGCTAATAGCGGTGAGCAGTTCTTC
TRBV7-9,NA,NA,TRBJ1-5,CASSPLVQGYSNQPQHF,TGTGCCAGCAGCCCCCTAGTCCAGGGCTATAGCAATCAGCCCCAGCATTTT
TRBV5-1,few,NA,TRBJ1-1,CASSWRTDMNTEAFF,TGCGCCAGCAGCTGGCGGACGGACATGAACACTGAAGCTTTCTTT
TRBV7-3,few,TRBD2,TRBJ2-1,CASSPRTSGYNEQFF,TGTGCCAGCAGCCCACGGACTAGCGGGTACAATGAGCAGTTCTTC
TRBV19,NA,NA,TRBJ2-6,CASSPSSSGANVLTF,TGTGCCAGTAGTCCCTCTTCCTCTGGGGCCAACGTCCTGACTTTC
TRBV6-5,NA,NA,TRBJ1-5,CASKIEAGNQPQHF,TGTGCCAGCAAAATAGAGGCAGGGAATCAGCCCCAGCATTTT
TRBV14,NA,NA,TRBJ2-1,CASSQGTGGTYYNEQFF,TGTGCCAGCAGCCAGGGGACTGGGGGGACCTACTACAATGAGCAGTTCTTC
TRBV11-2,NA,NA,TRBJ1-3,CASSQGSSGNTIYF,TGTGCCAGCAGTCAGGGAAGTTCTGGAAACACCATATATTTT
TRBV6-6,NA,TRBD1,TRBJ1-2,CASSTRQGGGYTF,TGTGCCAGCAGTACTAGACAGGGGGGCGGCTACACCTTC
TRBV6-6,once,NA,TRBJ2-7,CASSRDPGPRYEQYF,TGTGCCAGCAGTCGTGATCCGGGTCCACGCTACGAGCAGTACTTC